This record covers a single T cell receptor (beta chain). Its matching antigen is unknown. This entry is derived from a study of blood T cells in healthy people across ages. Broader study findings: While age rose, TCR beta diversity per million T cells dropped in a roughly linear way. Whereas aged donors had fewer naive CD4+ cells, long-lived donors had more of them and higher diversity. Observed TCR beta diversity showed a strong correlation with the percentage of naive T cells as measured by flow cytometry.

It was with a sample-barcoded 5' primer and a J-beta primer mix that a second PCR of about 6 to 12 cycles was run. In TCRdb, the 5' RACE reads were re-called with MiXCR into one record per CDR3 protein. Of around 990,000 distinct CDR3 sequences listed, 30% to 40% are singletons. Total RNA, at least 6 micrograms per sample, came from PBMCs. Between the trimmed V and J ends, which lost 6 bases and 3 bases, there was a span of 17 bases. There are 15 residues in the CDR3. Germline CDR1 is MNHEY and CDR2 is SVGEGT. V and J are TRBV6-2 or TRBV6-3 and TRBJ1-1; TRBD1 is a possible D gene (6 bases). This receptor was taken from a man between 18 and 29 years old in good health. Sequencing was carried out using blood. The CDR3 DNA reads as TGTGCCAGCAGACCCCGGACAGCTTATTACACTGAAGCTTTCTTT. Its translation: CASRPRTAYYTEAFF.